The 10 T cell receptor beta chains in this list originate from one sample, sequenced in a study of blood T cell repertoires in COVID-19 (dated by TCRdb to 2020 to 2022). Libraries were constructed by the immunoSEQ multiplex PCR assay. The table was pulled from immuneACCESS by TCRdb, which kept in-frame rearrangements only. Such tables lose some clones; where checked, under half of the loss comes from unresolved V genes, and the rest has no known cause. The sample contains about 200,000 clones, 70% to 90% of them found a single time. The ten most abundant clones make up around 23% of the sample. Sequencing was performed on PBMCs or T cells enriched from blood (not recorded which). These receptors all stem from a woman aged 40 to 50 in a cohort exposed to, infected with or recovered from COVID-19 (not recorded which).

The J gene is TRBJ2-7, the V gene TRBV7-6, with TRBD1 matching over 7 bases. The V gene's germline CDR1 is SGHVS and CDR2 FNYEAQ. The length of the CDR3 is 15 residues. Trimming at V came to 5 bases and at J to 6 bases, leaving 13 bases not matched to a gene. CDR3 sequence reads: CASSLEQGLRVEQYF. CDR3 sequence (DNA): TGTGCCAGCAGCCTCGAACAGGGGCTACGGGTCGAGCAGTACTTC.

This chain joins TRBV28 and TRBJ1-5; a weak D match, TRBD1 (5 bases). V was shortened by 4 bases and J by 0 bases, with 19 bases between the two germline ends. Germline assignment: CDR1 MDHEN and CDR2 SYDVKM. There are 18 residues in the CDR3. CDR3: CASSSPTAPGNSNQPQHF. The CDR3 DNA reads TGTGCCAGCAGTTCACCAACAGCTCCAGGGAATAGCAATCAGCCCCAGCATTTT.

The chain recombines TRBV16 with TRBJ1-2; TRBD1 aligns across 7 bases. Germline V gene data show CDR1 as KGHSY and CDR2 as FQNENV. The CDR3 sequence is 14 residues long. V trimming: 1 base; J trimming: 6 bases; junction bases outside the gene matches: 5. The CDR3 protein is CASSQYGQGDGYTF. The CDR3 DNA follows: TGTGCCAGCAGCCAATATGGCCAGGGGGATGGCTACACCTTC.

The rearrangement joins TRBV27 to TRBJ2-7; TRBD1 aligns across 7 bases. Germline values: CDR1 MNHEY, CDR2 SMNVEV (reference sequence). V lost 6 bases to trimming and J lost 0 bases; unmatched junction nucleotides: 5. This CDR3 has 14 residues. CDR3 nucleotides: TGTGCCAGCAGAGGGACAGTTAGCTCCTACGAGCAGTACTTC. As protein: CASRGTVSSYEQYF.

The chain carries TRBV13 and TRBJ2-1, with TRBD2 matching 11 bases. V trimming: 3 bases; J trimming: 7 bases; junction bases outside the gene matches: 8. Germline lookup yields CDR1 PRHDT and CDR2 FYEKMQ (reference sequence). This CDR3 is built from 16 residues. This chain's CDR3 is CASSFVGLAEQNEQFF. CDR3 DNA sequence: TGTGCCAGCAGCTTCGTGGGACTAGCGGAACAGAATGAGCAGTTCTTC.

This chain joins TRBV24-1 and TRBJ1-1, with D perhaps TRBD1 (6 bases). The CDR3 is made up of 18 amino acids. The V end lost 0 bases, the J end lost 2 bases, and 18 bases lay between the germline ends. Germline V CDR1 and CDR2: KGHDR, SFDVKD. The CDR3 sequence: CATSDLQDRRKTNTEAFF. In nucleotides, the CDR3 is TGTGCCACCAGTGATTTGCAGGACAGACGGAAGACCAACACTGAAGCTTTCTTT.

The genes are TRBV6-1 and TRBJ1-1; D might be TRBD1 (5 bases). The CDR3 length is 18 residues. V was trimmed by 2 bases and J by 0 bases, leaving 19 bases between them. Germline loops: CDR1 MNHNS, CDR2 SASEGT. The CDR3 region is CASSEFSGGYKMNTEAFF. The CDR3 nucleotides are TGTGCCAGCAGTGAATTTTCCGGGGGGTACAAAATGAACACTGAAGCTTTCTTT.

The CDR3 sequence is CASSESTGHGYTF. The DNA for the CDR3 is TGCGCCAGCAGTGAGTCGACTGGTCATGGCTACACCTTC. The chain uses TRBV10-1 and TRBJ1-2; D uncertain. V shed 0 bases and J shed 6 bases, with 8 bases lying between them. CDR3 length: 13 residues. The V gene's germline CDR1 is WNHNN and CDR2 SYGVQD (reference sequence).

The chain carries TRBV5-6 and TRBJ2-1; possible D gene TRBD2, 6 bases. This CDR3 contains 15 residues. The germline V gene has CDR1 SGHDT and CDR2 YYEEEE. Trimming left V 0 bases short and J 5 bases short, with 12 bases between. CDR3 nucleotides: TGTGCCAGCAGCTTGGCTCGGGAGTGGAACAATGAGCAGTTCTTC. Translation gives CASSLAREWNNEQFF.

V usage is TRBV7-6 and J usage is TRBJ2-3, with D hard to call. CDR1 and CDR2 (germline): SGHVS, FNYEAQ. The V end was cut by 5 bases, the J end by 6 bases, with 6 bases between. This CDR3 contains 11 residues. The CDR3 region has the DNA TGTGCCAGCAGCCTAACCGATACGCAGTATTTT. It translates to CASSLTDTQYF.